This entry lists 22 T cell receptor beta chains sequenced from one sample in a study of T cell changes during pregnancy in multiple sclerosis. TCRdb's table, derived via immunoSEQ multiplex PCR, lists solely in-frame clones and lacks some. The table has around 120,000 clones, roughly 90% seen once. The source was peripheral blood, collected after pregnancy. The source of these receptors is a female donor with multiple sclerosis, enrolled in a pregnancy study.

The chain joins TRBV5-5 to TRBJ2-7; 9 bases map to TRBD1. With 1 base clipped from V and 5 bases from J, the junction kept 7 bases outside the gene matches. Germline CDR1 is SGHKS and CDR2 is YYEKEE (reference sequence). CDR3 size: 15 residues. For the CDR3, the DNA is TGTGCCAGCAGCTTGCAGAGGACAGGGGAGGACGAGCAGTACTTC. Protein product: CASSLQRTGEDEQYF.

This clone was seen a handful of times. V is TRBV7-8 and J is TRBJ1-5, with no clear D. Germline values: CDR1 SGHVS, CDR2 FQNEAQ. The length of the CDR3 is 15 residues. Trimming cost V 5 bases and J 4 bases, with 15 bases left between them. The DNA for the CDR3 is TGTGCCAGCAGCAGCGGACGCGTCCGTAATCAGCCCCAGCATTTT. Translating it yields CASSSGRVRNQPQHF.

The chain employs TRBV29-1 and TRBJ2-7, with D maybe TRBD1 (6 bases). Trimming pared 1 base from V and 4 bases from J, leaving 20 bases between. This CDR3 has 16 amino acids. Germline V CDR1 and CDR2: SQVTM, ANQGSEA. In nucleotides, the CDR3 is TGCAGCGTTGAAGTTGGCAGATGGGACACTACTTACGAGCAGTACTTC. Translating gives CSVEVGRWDTTYEQYF.

This clone turned up a few times. The V call is TRBV2, the J call TRBJ1-2, with 7 bases matching TRBD1. Germline V lookup: CDR1 SNHLY, CDR2 FYNNEI. With 4 bases clipped from V and 4 bases from J, the junction kept 6 bases outside the gene matches. There are 14 residues in the CDR3. This CDR3 reads CASSGQGSSYGYTF. DNA for the CDR3: TGTGCCAGCAGTGGACAGGGATCCTCCTATGGCTACACCTTC.

The chain links TRBV18 to TRBJ1-5; D ambiguous. Germline V gives CDR1 KGHSH, CDR2 LQKENI. V was cut by 0 bases and J by 4 bases, with 10 bases left in between. This CDR3 has 15 amino acids. The DNA for the CDR3 is TGTGCCAGCTCACCACCAAGGACTCCTAATCAGCCCCAGCATTTT. Translated, it gives CASSPPRTPNQPQHF.

CDR3 loop: CASRSTEAFF. For the CDR3, the DNA is TGCGCCAGCAGGAGCACTGAAGCTTTCTTT. This chain links TRBV10-2 with TRBJ1-1, with D uncertain. Looked up from germline, CDR1 is WSHSY and CDR2 is SAAADI. The CDR3 covers 10 residues. V was cut by 6 bases and J by 4 bases, with 3 bases left in between.

This clone showed up just once. The chain uses TRBV2 and TRBJ1-6, with 7 nucleotides matching TRBD1. The V gene end was trimmed by 2 bases and the J gene end by 10 bases; junction bases not matched to a gene: 8. The germline CDR1 and CDR2 sequences are SNHLY and FYNNEI. CDR3 length equals 15 residues. The CDR3 DNA reads as TGTGCCAGCAGTGAATTGAGGGGGCAATCATCACCCCTCCACTTT. Translating it yields CASSELRGQSSPLHF.

The chain employs TRBV27 and TRBJ2-7; 10 nucleotides match TRBD1. The V segment lost 6 bases and the J segment 4 bases; nucleotides outside the gene matches: 9. The germline V gene encodes CDR1 MNHEY and CDR2 SMNVEV (reference sequence). CDR3 size: 15 residues. CDR3 in amino acids: CASRPGDRGYYEQYF. CDR3 coding DNA: TGTGCCAGCAGGCCCGGGGACAGGGGTTATTACGAGCAGTACTTC.

This clone has only one observation. The rearrangement links TRBV11-2 to TRBJ2-7; tentatively, D is TRBD1 (6 bases). This CDR3 region has 15 residues. V was clipped by 3 bases and J by 0 bases, with 12 bases between them. Germline CDR1 reads SGHAT; CDR2 reads FQNNGV. CDR3 loop: CASSLGAGVSYEQYF. DNA for the CDR3: TGTGCCAGCAGCTTGGGGGCAGGGGTCTCCTACGAGCAGTACTTC.

The count of this clone is one. The DNA of the CDR3 is TGTGCCAGTAGTCCCAACCTAATGAACACTGAAGCTTTCTTT. Translated, it gives CASSPNLMNTEAFF. V and J are TRBV19 and TRBJ1-1; D call uncertain. CDR1 is LNHDA and CDR2 is SQIVND in the germline V gene (reference sequence). V dropped 5 bases and J dropped 0 bases, with 10 bases sitting between them. There are 14 residues in the CDR3.

The chain joins TRBV4-1 to TRBJ1-4, with 8 positions matching TRBD1. The ends lost 5 bases at V and 5 bases at J; junction bases unmatched: 16. This CDR3 region has 18 residues. The germline CDR1 and CDR2 sequences are MGHRA and YSYEKL. CDR3 nucleotides: TGCGCCAGCAGCTATGGGCTTTCGGACAGGGCGATCAATGAAAAACTGTTTTTT. Translating it yields CASSYGLSDRAINEKLFF.

The V and J genes are TRBV18 and TRBJ2-3; 14 bases agree with TRBD2. The V gene's germline CDR1 is KGHSH and CDR2 LQKENI. The CDR3 is 20 residues long. V gave up 4 bases and J gave up 1 base; unmatched junction bases: 13. This CDR3 reads CASSHGGRLAGGPGTDTQYF. The DNA of the CDR3 is TGTGCCAGCTCACACGGGGGTCGACTAGCGGGGGGGCCTGGCACAGATACGCAGTATTTT.

This clone has just one count. The genes are TRBV19 and TRBJ1-1; 7 bases fit TRBD1. The germline gives CDR1 LNHDA, CDR2 SQIVND (reference sequence). This CDR3 comprises 15 residues. Trimming cost V 3 bases and J 1 base; bases outside gene matches: 5. The CDR3 region has the DNA TGTGCCAGTAGTATCCGACAGGGCCCGAACACTGAAGCTTTCTTT. Its protein is CASSIRQGPNTEAFF.

The chain employs TRBV9 and TRBJ1-5, with 9 bases identical to TRBD1. Trimming at V came to 5 bases and at J to 4 bases, leaving 7 bases not matched to a gene. The length of the CDR3 is 15 residues. Germline assignment: CDR1 SGDLS and CDR2 YYNGEE. The CDR3: CASSEGTGLNQPQHF. The CDR3 DNA sequence: TGTGCCAGCAGTGAGGGGACAGGGCTTAATCAGCCCCAGCATTTT. Based on the CDR3 plus reference TRBV9 and TRBJ1-5, the full variable domain is DSGVTQTPKHLITATGQRVTLRCSPRSGDLSVYWYQQSLDQGLQFLIQYYNGEERAKGNILERFSAQQFPDLHSELNLSSLELGDSALYFCASSEGTGLNQPQHFGDGTRLSIL.

The chain couples TRBV9 to TRBJ1-6, with 10 bases lining up with TRBD1. Germline V gene lookup returns CDR1 SGDLS and CDR2 YYNGEE. Losses at the gene ends were 3 bases for V and 9 bases for J; bases not matched to a gene: 15. The CDR3 runs 18 residues. DNA of the CDR3: TGTGCCAGCAGCGACCGGGACAGGGGACCGGCTAGCGGTTCACCCCTCCACTTT. Translated, it gives CASSDRDRGPASGSPLHF.

The rearrangement uses TRBV10-3 and TRBJ1-1; D gene uncertain. CDR3 length: 13 residues. Trimming took 0 bases from V and 1 from J, leaving 3 bases between them. The germline gives CDR1 ENHRY, CDR2 SYGVKD. The CDR3 sequence: CAISESGNTEAFF. The CDR3 region has the DNA TGTGCCATCAGTGAGTCCGGGAACACTGAAGCTTTCTTT.

This chain uses TRBV9 with TRBJ1-1, with 12 positions matching TRBD1. The CDR3 length is 17 residues. J was trimmed by 11 bases and V by 0 bases; bases with no gene match: 14. Germline lookup yields CDR1 SGDLS and CDR2 YYNGEE. Written as DNA, the CDR3 is TGTGCCAGCAGCGTAGGTCGGATTGGGACAGGGGGCTTCGGGGCTTTCTTT. The encoded protein is CASSVGRIGTGGFGAFF.

The V gene is TRBV6-4, the J gene TRBJ2-3; D possibly corresponds to TRBD1 (5 bases). Germline loops: CDR1 MRHNA, CDR2 SNTAGT. CDR3 size: 14 residues. Trimming removed 5 bases from V and 1 base from J, with 10 bases in between. DNA for the CDR3: TGTGCCAGCAGTATTAGGGGCGGCACAGATACGCAGTATTTT. Protein product: CASSIRGGTDTQYF.

The chain couples TRBV6-1 to TRBJ1-5, with 8 bases matching TRBD1. The germline V gene encodes CDR1 MNHNS and CDR2 SASEGT. J lost 4 bases, V lost 2 bases, and 4 bases had no gene match. The CDR3 totals 15 residues. The CDR3 DNA reads as TGTGCCAGCAGTGAACAGGGGGCCCCAAATCAGCCCCAGCATTTT. Translated, it gives CASSEQGAPNQPQHF.

The rearrangement uses TRBV7-8 and TRBJ2-3; D is ambiguous. Germline loops: CDR1 SGHVS, CDR2 FQNEAQ. The CDR3 has 16 amino acids. Trimming took off 5 bases at V and 4 bases at J, with 19 bases between the two ends. In DNA form, the CDR3 reads TGTGCCAGCAGCCCACCCATGTCGGTTCTTGCAGATACGCAGTATTTT. Translation gives CASSPPMSVLADTQYF.

The rearrangement links TRBV5-1 to TRBJ2-6; 7 positions agree with TRBD1. The V gene end was trimmed by 8 bases and the J gene end by 0 bases; junction bases not matched to a gene: 2. Germline assignment: CDR1 SGHRS and CDR2 YFSETQ. The CDR3 consists of 14 residues. For the CDR3, the DNA is TGCGCCAGTACAGGGGTCTCTGGGGCCAACGTCCTGACTTTC. Its translation: CASTGVSGANVLTF.

V usage is TRBV27 and J usage is TRBJ2-1; 12 bases fit TRBD1. Germline-derived CDR1 and CDR2 are MNHEY and SMNVEV (reference sequence). CDR3 length equals 13 residues. The V segment lost 4 bases and the J segment 10 bases; nucleotides outside the gene matches: 2. CDR3 DNA sequence: TGTGCCAGCAGTTCAGGGACAGGGGGCGAGCAGTTCTTC. Protein sequence: CASSSGTGGEQFF.